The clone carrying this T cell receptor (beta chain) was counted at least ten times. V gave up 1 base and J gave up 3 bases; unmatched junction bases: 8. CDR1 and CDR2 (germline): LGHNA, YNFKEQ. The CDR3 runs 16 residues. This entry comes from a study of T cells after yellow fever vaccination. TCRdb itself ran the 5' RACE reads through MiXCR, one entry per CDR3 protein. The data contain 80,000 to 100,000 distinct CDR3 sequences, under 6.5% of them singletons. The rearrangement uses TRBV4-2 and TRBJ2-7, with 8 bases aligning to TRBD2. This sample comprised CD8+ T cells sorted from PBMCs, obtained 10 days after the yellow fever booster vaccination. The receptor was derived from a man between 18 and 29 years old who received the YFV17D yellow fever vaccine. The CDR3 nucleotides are TGTGCCAGCAGCCAAGGCTCCGGGGGGGAGTACTACGAGCAGTACTTC. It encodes CASSQGSGGEYYEQYF.